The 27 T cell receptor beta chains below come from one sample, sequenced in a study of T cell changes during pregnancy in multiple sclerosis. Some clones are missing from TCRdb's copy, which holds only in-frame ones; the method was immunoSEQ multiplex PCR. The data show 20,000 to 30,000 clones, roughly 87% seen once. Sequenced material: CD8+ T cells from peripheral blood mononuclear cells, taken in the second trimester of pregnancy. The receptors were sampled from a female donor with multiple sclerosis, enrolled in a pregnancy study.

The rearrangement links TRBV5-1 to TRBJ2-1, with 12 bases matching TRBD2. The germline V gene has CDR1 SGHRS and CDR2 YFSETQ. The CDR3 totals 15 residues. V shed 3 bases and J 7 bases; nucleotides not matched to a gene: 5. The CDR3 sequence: CASSSGLAGKNEQFF. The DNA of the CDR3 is TGCGCCAGCAGCTCCGGACTAGCGGGGAAGAATGAGCAGTTCTTC.

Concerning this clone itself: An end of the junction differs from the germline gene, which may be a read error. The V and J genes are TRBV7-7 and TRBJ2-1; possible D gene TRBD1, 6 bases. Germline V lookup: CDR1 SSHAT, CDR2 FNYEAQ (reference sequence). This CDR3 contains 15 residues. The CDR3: CASSHRTARYNEQFF. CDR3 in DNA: TGTGCTAGCAGCCATCGGACAGCTCGCTACAATGAGCAGTTCTTC. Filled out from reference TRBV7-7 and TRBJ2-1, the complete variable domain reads GAGVSQSPRYKVTKRGQDVTLRCDPISSHATLYWYQQALGQGPEFLTYFNYEAQPDKSGLPSDRFSAERPEGSISTLTIQRTEQRDSAMYRCASSHRTARYNEQFFGPGTRLTVL.

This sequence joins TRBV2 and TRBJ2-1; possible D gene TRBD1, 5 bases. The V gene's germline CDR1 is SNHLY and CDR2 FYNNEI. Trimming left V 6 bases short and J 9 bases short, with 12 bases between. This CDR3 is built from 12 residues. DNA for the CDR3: TGTGCCAGCAGGACCGCAGGGATTGAGCAGTTCTTC. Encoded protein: CASRTAGIEQFF.

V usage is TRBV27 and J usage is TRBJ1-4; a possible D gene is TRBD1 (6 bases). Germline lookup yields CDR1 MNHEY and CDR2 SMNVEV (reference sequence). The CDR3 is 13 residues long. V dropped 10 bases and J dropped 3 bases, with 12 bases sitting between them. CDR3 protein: CATRTASNEKLFF. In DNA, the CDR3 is TGTGCCACGAGGACAGCCTCTAATGAAAAACTGTTTTTT.

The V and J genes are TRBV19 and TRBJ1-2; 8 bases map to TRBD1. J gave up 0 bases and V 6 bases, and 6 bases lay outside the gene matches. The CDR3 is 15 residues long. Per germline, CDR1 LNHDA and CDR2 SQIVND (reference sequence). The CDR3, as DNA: TGTGCCAGTAGCCCCGGGACAGGCGCTAACTATGGCTACACCTTC. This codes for CASSPGTGANYGYTF.

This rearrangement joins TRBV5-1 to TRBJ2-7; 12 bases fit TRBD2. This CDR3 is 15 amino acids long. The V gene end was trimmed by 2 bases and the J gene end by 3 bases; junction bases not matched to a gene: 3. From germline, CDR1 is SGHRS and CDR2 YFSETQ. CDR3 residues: CASSFGLAGSYEQYF. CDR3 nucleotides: TGCGCCAGCAGCTTCGGACTAGCGGGAAGCTACGAGCAGTACTTC.

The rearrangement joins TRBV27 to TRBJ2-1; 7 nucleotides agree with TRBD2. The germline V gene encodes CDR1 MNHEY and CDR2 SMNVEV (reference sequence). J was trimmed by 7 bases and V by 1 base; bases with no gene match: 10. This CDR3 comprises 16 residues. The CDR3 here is CASSLLVTSMFNEQFF. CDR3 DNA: TGTGCCAGCAGTTTATTGGTGACTAGCATGTTTAATGAGCAGTTCTTC.

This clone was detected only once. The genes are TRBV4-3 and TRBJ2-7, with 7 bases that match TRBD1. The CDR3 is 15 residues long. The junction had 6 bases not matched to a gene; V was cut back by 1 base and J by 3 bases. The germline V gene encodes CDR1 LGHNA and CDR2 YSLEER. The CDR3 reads CASSQATGPYYEQYF. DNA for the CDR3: TGCGCCAGCAGCCAAGCGACAGGGCCCTACTACGAGCAGTACTTC.

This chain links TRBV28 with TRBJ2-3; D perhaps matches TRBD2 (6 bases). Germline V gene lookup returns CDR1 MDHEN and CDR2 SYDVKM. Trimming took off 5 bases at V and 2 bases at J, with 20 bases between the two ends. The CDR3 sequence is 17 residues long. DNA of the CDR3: TGTGCCAGCAGTCTACAGGTGGAGTCTAGCGACACAGATACGCAGTATTTT. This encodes CASSLQVESSDTDTQYF.

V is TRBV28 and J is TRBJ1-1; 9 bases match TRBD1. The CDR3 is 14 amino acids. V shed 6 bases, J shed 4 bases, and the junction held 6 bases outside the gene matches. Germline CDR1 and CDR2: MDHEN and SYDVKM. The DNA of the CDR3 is TGTGCCAGCAGCGAGGACAGGGGAGTCACTGAAGCTTTCTTT. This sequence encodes CASSEDRGVTEAFF.

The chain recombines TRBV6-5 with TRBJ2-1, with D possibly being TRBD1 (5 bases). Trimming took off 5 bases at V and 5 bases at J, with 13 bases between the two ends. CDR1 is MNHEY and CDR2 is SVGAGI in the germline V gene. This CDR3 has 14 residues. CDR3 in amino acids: CASSQSGFDNEQFF. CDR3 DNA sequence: TGTGCCAGCAGTCAGTCAGGGTTTGACAATGAGCAGTTCTTC.

In nucleotides, the CDR3 is TGTGCCAGCAGGCAGACAGGGCAATCCTACGAGCAGTACTTC. Encoded protein: CASRQTGQSYEQYF. V gene TRBV5-6 combines with J gene TRBJ2-7, with 7 positions matching TRBD1. The CDR3 consists of 14 residues. The V gene's germline CDR1 is SGHDT and CDR2 YYEEEE. Trimming at V came to 5 bases and at J to 1 base, leaving 6 bases not matched to a gene. The full variable domain, in which reference TRBV5-6 and TRBJ2-7 provide the parts outside the CDR3, is DAGVTQSPTHLIKTRGQQVTLRCSPKSGHDTVSWYQQALGQGPQFIFQYYEEEERQRGNFPDRFSGHQFPNYSSELNVNALLLGDSALYLCASRQTGQSYEQYFGPGTRLTVT.

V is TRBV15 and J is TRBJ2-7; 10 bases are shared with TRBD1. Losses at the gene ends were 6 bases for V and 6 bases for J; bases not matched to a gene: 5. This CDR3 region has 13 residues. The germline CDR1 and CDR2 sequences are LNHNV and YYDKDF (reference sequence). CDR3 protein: CATSWDRGSEQYF. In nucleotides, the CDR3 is TGTGCCACCAGTTGGGACAGGGGAAGCGAGCAGTACTTC.

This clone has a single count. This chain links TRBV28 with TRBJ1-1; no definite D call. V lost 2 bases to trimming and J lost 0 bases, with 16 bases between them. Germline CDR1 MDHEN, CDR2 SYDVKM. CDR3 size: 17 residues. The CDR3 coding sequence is TGTGCCAGCAGTTTAATCGACTTCCACTCCCTGAACACTGAAGCTTTCTTT. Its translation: CASSLIDFHSLNTEAFF.

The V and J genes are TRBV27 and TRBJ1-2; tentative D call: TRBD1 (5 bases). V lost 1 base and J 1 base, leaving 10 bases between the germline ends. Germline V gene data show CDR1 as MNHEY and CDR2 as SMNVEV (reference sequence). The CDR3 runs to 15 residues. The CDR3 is CASSLLPGINYGYTF. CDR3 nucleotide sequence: TGTGCCAGCAGTTTATTGCCAGGGATTAACTATGGCTACACCTTC.

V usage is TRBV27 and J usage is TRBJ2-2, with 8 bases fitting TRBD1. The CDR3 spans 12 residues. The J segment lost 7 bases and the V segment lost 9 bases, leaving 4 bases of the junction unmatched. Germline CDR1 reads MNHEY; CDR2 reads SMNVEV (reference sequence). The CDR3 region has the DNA TGTGCCAGTACAGGGGGGTACGGGGAGCTGTTTTTT. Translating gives CASTGGYGELFF.

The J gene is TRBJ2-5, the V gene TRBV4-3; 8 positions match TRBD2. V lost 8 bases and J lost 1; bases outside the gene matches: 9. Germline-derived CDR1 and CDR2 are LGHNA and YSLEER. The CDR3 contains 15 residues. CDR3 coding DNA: TGCGCCAGCGCCAGGGGTAGCGGGACCCAAGAGACCCAGTACTTC. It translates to CASARGSGTQETQYF.

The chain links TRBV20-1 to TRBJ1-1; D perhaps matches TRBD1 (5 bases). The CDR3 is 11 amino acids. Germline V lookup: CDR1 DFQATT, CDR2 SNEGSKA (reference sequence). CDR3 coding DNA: TGCGGGGCCCTGGCGAACACTGAAGCTTTCTTT. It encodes CGALANTEAFF.

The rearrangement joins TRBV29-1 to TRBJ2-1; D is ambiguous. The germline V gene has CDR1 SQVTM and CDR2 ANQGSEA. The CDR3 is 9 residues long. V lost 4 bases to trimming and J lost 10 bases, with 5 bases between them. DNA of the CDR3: TGCAGCGTTGGCCGGGAGCAGTTCTTC. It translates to CSVGREQFF.

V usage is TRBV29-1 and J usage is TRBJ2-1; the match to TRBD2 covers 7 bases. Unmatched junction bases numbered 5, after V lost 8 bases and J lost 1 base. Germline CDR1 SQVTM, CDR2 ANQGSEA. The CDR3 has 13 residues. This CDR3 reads CSLAGGSYNEQFF. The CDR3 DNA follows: TGCAGCTTAGCGGGTGGTTCCTACAATGAGCAGTTCTTC.

CDR3 in DNA: TGTGCCAGCAGCTCGGGACAGGGGATAAACAATGAGCAGTTCTTC. Its protein is CASSSGQGINNEQFF. The chain links TRBV7-9 to TRBJ2-1, with 10 bases lining up with TRBD1. The CDR3 is 15 residues long. Losses at the gene ends were 4 bases for V and 5 bases for J; bases not matched to a gene: 5. The germline CDR1 and CDR2 sequences are SEHNR and FQNEAQ (reference sequence).

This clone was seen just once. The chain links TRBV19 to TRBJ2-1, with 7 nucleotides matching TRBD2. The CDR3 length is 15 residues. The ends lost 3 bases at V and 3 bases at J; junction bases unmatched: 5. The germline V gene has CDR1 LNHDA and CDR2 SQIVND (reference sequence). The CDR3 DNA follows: TGTGCCAGTAGTATCCGGGCGGGAGTCTACAATGAGCAGTTCTTC. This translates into CASSIRAGVYNEQFF.

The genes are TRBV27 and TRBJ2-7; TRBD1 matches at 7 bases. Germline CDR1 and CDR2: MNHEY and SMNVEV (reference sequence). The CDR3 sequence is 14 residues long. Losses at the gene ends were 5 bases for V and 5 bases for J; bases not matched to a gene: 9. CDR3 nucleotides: TGTGCCAGCAGTACTTACAGGGGACGCGACGAGCAGTACTTC. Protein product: CASSTYRGRDEQYF.

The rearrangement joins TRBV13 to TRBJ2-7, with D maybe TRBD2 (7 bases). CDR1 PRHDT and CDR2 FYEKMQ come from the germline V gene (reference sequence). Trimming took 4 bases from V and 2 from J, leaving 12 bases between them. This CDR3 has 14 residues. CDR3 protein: CASSYRDYPYEQYF. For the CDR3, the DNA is TGTGCCAGCAGCTACAGGGACTACCCCTACGAGCAGTACTTC.

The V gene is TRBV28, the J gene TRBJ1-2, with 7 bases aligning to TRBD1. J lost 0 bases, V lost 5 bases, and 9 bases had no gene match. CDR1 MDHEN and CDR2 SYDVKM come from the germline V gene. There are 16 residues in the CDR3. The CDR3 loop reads CASSLLGTDTNYGYTF. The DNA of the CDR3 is TGTGCCAGCAGTCTATTGGGGACAGACACTAACTATGGCTACACCTTC.

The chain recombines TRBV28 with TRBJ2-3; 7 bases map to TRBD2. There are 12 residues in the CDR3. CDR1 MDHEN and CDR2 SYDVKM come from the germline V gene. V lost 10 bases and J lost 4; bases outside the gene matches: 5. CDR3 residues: CAIREAPDTQYF. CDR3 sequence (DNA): TGTGCCATCCGGGAGGCCCCAGATACGCAGTATTTT.

Here the CDR3 DNA reads TGTGCCAGCAGCATGACTAGCGGCTACGAAGAGACCCAGTACTTC. This encodes CASSMTSGYEETQYF. The chain links TRBV7-9 to TRBJ2-5, with TRBD2 identical over 9 bases. The germline V gene has CDR1 SEHNR and CDR2 FQNEAQ (reference sequence). The CDR3 is made up of 15 amino acids. V lost 5 bases, J lost 3 bases, and 7 bases stayed unmatched.